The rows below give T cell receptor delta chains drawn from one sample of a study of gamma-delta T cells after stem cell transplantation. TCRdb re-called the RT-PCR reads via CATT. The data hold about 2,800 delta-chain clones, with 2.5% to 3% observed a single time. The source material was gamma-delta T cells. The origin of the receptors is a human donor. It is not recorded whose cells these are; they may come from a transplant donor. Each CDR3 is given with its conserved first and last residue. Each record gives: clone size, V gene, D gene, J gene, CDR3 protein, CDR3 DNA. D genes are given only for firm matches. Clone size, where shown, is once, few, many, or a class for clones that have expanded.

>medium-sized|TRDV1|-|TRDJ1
CALGEVFCSDTPWGYLISVTDKLIF
TGTGCTCTTGGGGAAGTTTTTTGTTCCGATACTCCTTGGGGGTATCTGATATCTGTCACCGATAAACTCATCTTT
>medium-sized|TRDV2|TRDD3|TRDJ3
CACDTVEIGGYGQSSWDTRQMFF
TGTGCCTGTGACACCGTTGAAATTGGGGGATACGGGCAAAGCTCCTGGGACACCCGACAGATGTTTTTC
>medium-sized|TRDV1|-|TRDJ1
CALGEIPESTDKLIF
TGTGCTCTTGGGGAAATTCCAGAGTCGACCGATAAACTCATCTTT
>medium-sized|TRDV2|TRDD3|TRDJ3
CACDAGYWGIQDGGSWDTRQMFF
TGTGCCTGTGACGCGGGATACTGGGGGATACAAGACGGAGGCTCCTGGGACACCCGACAGATGTTTTTC
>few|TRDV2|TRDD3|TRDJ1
CACDTLRVTNEPGGYTDKLIF
TGTGCCTGTGACACACTGAGGGTAACCAACGAGCCTGGGGGTTACACCGATAAACTCATCTTT
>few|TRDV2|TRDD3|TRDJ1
CACDPVLGAQYTDKLIF
TGTGCCTGTGACCCCGTACTGGGGGCTCAGTACACCGATAAACTCATCTTT
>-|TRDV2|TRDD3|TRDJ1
CACDPLLGDTTDKLIF
TGTGCCTGTGACCCTTTACTGGGGGATACAACCGATAAACTCATCTTT
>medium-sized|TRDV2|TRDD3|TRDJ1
CACDALTLQGDKKLIF
TGTGCCTGTGACGCACTTACTCTTCAGGGGGATAAAAAACTCATCTTT
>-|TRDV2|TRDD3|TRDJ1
CACDVLGDPLTTDKLIF
TGTGCCTGTGACGTACTGGGGGACCCCCTTACCACCGATAAACTCATCTTT
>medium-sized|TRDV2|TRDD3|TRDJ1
CACDTLRIRMAGGYENKLIF
TGTGCCTGTGACACCCTTCGTATACGAATGGCTGGGGGATATGAGAATAAACTCATCTTT
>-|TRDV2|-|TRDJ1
CACDTLGGTPYTDKLIF
TGTGCCTGTGACACCTTGGGGGGGACACCGTACACCGATAAACTCATCTTT
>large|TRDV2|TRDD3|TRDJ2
CACDSVRTGGLRSSRAQLFF
TGTGCCTGTGACTCCGTACGTACTGGGGGACTACGCAGTTCCAGGGCACAACTCTTCTTT
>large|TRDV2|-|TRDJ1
CACDTVSTSPDKLIF
TGTGCCTGTGACACCGTGTCGACTTCGCCCGATAAACTCATCTTT
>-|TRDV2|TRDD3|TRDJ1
CACDIVLGDTDKLIF
TGTGCCTGTGACATCGTACTGGGGGACACCGATAAACTCATCTTT
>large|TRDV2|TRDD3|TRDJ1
CACDTVTGGYVPDTDKLIF
TGTGCCTGTGACACCGTGACTGGGGGATACGTACCGGACACCGATAAACTCATCTTT
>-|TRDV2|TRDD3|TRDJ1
CACDTAGIRADKLIF
TGTGCCTGTGACACCGCGGGGATACGGGCCGATAAACTCATCTTT
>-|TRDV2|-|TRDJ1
CACDPLGNSIRNTDKLIF
TGTGCCTGTGACCCTCTGGGGAACTCCATACGAAACACCGATAAACTCATCTTT
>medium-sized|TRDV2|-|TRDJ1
CACEPPGDLTDKLIF
TGTGCCTGTGAACCACCGGGGGACCTCACCGATAAACTCATCTTT
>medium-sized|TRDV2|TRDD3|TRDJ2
CACDKLLGDTRRTAQLFF
TGTGCCTGTGACAAATTACTGGGGGATACGCGAAGGACAGCACAACTCTTCTTT
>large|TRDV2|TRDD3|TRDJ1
CACDSVLGDKWKTDKLIF
TGTGCCTGTGACTCCGTACTGGGGGATAAATGGAAAACCGATAAACTCATCTTT
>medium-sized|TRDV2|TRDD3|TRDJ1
CACDTLSLTGGSGRTDKLIF
TGTGCCTGTGACACCTTAAGCCTAACTGGGGGATCTGGGAGGACCGATAAACTCATCTTT
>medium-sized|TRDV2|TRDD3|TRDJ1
CACDAVGEASYTDKLIF
TGTGCCTGTGACGCGGTGGGGGAAGCGTCGTACACCGATAAACTCATCTTT
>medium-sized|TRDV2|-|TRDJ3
CACDTAHRSSWDTRQMFF
TGTGCCTGTGACACCGCCCACCGAAGCTCCTGGGACACCCGACAGATGTTTTTC
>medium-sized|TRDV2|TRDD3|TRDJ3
CACDTNWGIRSSWDTRQMFF
TGTGCCTGTGACACCAACTGGGGGATACGCAGCTCCTGGGACACCCGACAGATGTTTTTC
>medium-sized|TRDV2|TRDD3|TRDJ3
CACDTVLGDTSSWDTRQMFF
TGTGCCTGTGACACCGTTCTGGGGGATACAAGCTCCTGGGACACCCGACAGATGTTTTTC